This TCR beta chain was obtained from a study of CD8+ T cells in alopecia areata (dated by TCRdb to between 2018 and 2020). Study-wide context: Treated patients were enrolled in an open-label pilot trial of oral tofacitinib at 5 to 10 mg twice daily for moderate-to-severe alopecia areata. The study used high-throughput TCRbeta sequencing to examine T cell clonal expansion in alopecia areata, in both the C3H/HeJ mouse model and human patients. Human TCRbeta sequencing covered scalp tissue and sorted CD4+ and CD8+ peripheral blood T cells from patchy and totalis/universalis alopecia areata patients and healthy controls. Tofacitinib was given for 6 to 18 months, followed by 6 months of follow-up off drug to assess delayed response and recurrence. The SALT score, which quantifies the percentage of affected scalp surface area, was used to measure disease severity in treated patients. Scalp clonality was compared across normal scalp (n=4), patchy alopecia areata scalp (n=8), and alopecia totalis/universalis scalp (n=8). Tofacitinib-treated patients had biopsies at baseline and at 4 and 24 weeks of treatment, with a later scalp biopsy in several patients. RNA was obtained with the PAXgene miRNA kit for fixed scalp, the miRNeasy kit for PBMCs, and the RNeasy kit for mouse skin. TCRbeta CDR3 regions were amplified by immunoSEQ multiplex PCR with 35 Vbeta forward and 13 Jbeta reverse primers.

What this sample's time point label stands for: 24 weeks on oral tofacitinib. The sample's treatment or condition label is to be understood as: oral pan-JAK inhibitor, 5-10 mg twice daily. Lesional scalp punch biopsies and peripheral blood were obtained from alopecia areata patients. PBMCs were isolated by density centrifugation and stained for CD3, CD4 and CD8, after which CD4+ and CD8+ T cells were sorted on a FACSAria. This clone was observed a single time. The clone's antigen remains unknown. No much larger clone exists at a distance of one base, and base qualities are not known. Libraries were built with the immunoSEQ multiplex PCR assay. RNA was extracted from all samples and reverse transcribed into cDNA as template for TCR sequencing. First-strand cDNA was synthesized with SuperScript III using a 2:1 mix of oligo-dT and random hexamers. Amplification bias was assessed with a synthetic immune receptor repertoire, and residual bias was removed computationally. The paper's processing steps were these. Raw reads were preprocessed for error removal, and CDR3 was defined according to IMGT conventions as running from the conserved cysteine to phenylalanine. Clonality was calculated as 1 minus Shannon entropy normalized by log2 of the number of productive unique TCRs. Whether scalp clones were CD4 or CD8 was inferred by matching scalp TCRbeta sequences against CD4 and CD8 repertoires sorted from blood. Entries here come from immuneACCESS through TCRdb and include only in-frame sequences with V and J called. Some clones fail to appear in such tables; in the studies checked, an unresolved V gene covers under half of the shortfall, and the cause of the remainder is unknown. That table gives V, J and clone size, and the DNA gave D and trimming. Counted in this sample were 110,000 or so clones; 56% of them appeared once. Clones ranked in the top ten supply under 3.5% of the sample.

The full study reports these points: Higher clonality and more expanded CD8+ clones were observed in lesional scalp than in normal scalp, particularly in alopecia totalis/universalis, a finding suggestive of antigenic drive. Shared TCR sequences between patients were less evident than in mice, which may be partly attributable to HLA diversity in the patient population. Because the treated cohort was small and had just a single nonresponder, larger studies are needed to establish links between baseline CD8+ expansion and response. Many expanded lesional clones were found to persist in scalp and blood during tofacitinib treatment, and relapse after treatment cessation may be partly explained by this persistence. Scalp clonality and the number of expanded CD8+ clones among the top 100 scalp clones were significantly decreased by tofacitinib. Unlike mouse skin, which is dominated by gammadelta T cells, normal human skin has resident alphabeta T cells that are also sequenced, and this complicates analysis of the scalp TCR repertoire.

The specimen was CD4+ T cells sorted from blood, collected at week 24, from a patient treated with tofacitinib. The sequence was obtained from a human donor with alopecia areata.

The CDR3 here reads CSVGQPQHF. The DNA reads as follows: TGCAGTGTAGGGCAGCCCCAGCATTTT. Here the chain combines TRBV20-1 and TRBJ1-5; the D gene is unclear. CDR1 and CDR2, per the germline V gene (reference sequence), are DFQATT and SNEGSKA. V gives up 7 bases and J gives up 7 bases, and the segment between their germline ends measures 5 bases. The CDR3 runs 9 amino acids, cysteine and phenylalanine included. The kept DNA is CDR3 alone, 27 bases in frame from the first base.